This T cell receptor (beta chain) stems from a study of T cell changes during pregnancy in multiple sclerosis. The V end lost 6 bases, the J end lost 7 bases, and 16 bases lay between the germline ends. CDR1 SNHLY and CDR2 FYNNEI come from the germline V gene. CDR3 length: 14 residues. Sequencing was performed with immunoSEQ multiplex PCR; in TCRdb, only in-frame clones are kept and a portion is missing. The data contain approximately 97,000 clones, roughly nine tenths of them seen just once; the ten biggest clones take up around 1.7%. The clonotype comes from a female donor in good health, enrolled as a control in a pregnancy study. The V call is TRBV2, the J call TRBJ2-1, with D maybe TRBD1 (6 bases). The sample here was peripheral blood, taken after pregnancy. The DNA of the CDR3 is TGTGCCAGCAGCCGCCGGGACACCAGTAATGAGCAGTTCTTC. Its translation is CASSRRDTSNEQFF.